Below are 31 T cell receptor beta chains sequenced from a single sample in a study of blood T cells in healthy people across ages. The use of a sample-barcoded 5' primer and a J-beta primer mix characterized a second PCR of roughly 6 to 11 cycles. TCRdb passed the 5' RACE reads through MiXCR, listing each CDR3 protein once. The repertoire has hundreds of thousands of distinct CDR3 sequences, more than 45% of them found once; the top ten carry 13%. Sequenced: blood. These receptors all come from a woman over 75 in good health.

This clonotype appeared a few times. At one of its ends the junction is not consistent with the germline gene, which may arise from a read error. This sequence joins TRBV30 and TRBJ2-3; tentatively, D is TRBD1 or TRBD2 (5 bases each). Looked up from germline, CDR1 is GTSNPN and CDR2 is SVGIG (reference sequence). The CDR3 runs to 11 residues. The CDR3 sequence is CAGSFRGTQYF. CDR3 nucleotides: TGTGCCGGGAGTTTTAGGGGTACGCAGTATTTT.

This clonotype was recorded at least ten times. The CDR3 DNA reads as TGTGCCATCAGTGAGAAGGGTGCGAATTCACCCCTCCACTTT. Residues: CAISEKGANSPLHF. The chain combines TRBV10-3 with TRBJ1-6, with no clear D. CDR1 is ENHRY, CDR2 SYGVKD, per germline. This CDR3 spans 14 amino acids. V was pared by 2 bases and J by 7 bases, with 9 bases between.

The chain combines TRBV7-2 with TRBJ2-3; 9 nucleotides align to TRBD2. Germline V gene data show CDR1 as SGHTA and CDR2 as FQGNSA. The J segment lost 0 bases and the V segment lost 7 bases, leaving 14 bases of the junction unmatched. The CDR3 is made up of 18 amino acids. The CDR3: CASKKRGRGGASTDTQYF. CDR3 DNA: TGTGCCAGCAAAAAGCGAGGCCGCGGGGGGGCTAGCACAGATACGCAGTATTTT.

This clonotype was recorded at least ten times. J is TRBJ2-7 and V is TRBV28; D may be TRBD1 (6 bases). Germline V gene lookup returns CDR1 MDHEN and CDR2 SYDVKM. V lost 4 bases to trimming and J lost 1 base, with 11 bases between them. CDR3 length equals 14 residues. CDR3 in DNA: TGTGCCAGCAGTTATATTGACAGGTCCTACGAGCAGTACTTC. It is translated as CASSYIDRSYEQYF.

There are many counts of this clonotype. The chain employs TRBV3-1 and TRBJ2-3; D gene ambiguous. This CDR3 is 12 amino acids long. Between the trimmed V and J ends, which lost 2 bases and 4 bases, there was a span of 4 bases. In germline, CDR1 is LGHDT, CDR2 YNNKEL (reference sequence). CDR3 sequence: CASSQPADTQYF. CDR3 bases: TGTGCCAGCAGCCAACCAGCAGATACGCAGTATTTT.

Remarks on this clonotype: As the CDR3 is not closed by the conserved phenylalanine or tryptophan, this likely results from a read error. CDR3 sequence (DNA): TGTGCCAGCAGCCCAGATTCCCCCGGGACAGGAAGCACAGATACGCAGTATCTT. This codes for CASSPDSPGTGSTDTQYL. J is TRBJ2-3 and V is TRBV7-2; TRBD1 aligns across 8 bases. This CDR3 spans 18 amino acids. V trimming: 5 bases; J trimming: 0 bases; junction bases outside the gene matches: 13. Germline V gene data show CDR1 as SGHTA and CDR2 as FQGNSA.

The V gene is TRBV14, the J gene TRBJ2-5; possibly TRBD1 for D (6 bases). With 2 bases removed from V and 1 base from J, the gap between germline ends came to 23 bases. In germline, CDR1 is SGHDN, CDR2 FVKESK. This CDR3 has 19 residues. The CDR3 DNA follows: TGTGCCAGCAGCCAACCCGGGACACCGGAAATAGGGTTCCAAGAGACCCAGTACTTC. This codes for CASSQPGTPEIGFQETQYF.

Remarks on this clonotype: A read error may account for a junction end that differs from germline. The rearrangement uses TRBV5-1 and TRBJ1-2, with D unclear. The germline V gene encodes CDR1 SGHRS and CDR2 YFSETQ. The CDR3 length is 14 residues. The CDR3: CTSSLQSNNYGYTF. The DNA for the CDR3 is TGCACCAGCAGCTTGCAGTCGAATAACTATGGCTACACCTTC.

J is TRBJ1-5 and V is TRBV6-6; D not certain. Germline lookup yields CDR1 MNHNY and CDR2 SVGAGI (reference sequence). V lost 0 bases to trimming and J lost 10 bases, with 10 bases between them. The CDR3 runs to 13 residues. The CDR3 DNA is TGTGCCAGCAGTTACTCGCTGGAGGCTCCCCAGCATTTT. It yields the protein CASSYSLEAPQHF.

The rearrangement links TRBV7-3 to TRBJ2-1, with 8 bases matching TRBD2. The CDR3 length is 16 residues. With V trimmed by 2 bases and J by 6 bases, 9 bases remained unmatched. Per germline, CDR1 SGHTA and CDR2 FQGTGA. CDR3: CASSLSGGGPANEQFF. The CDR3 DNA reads TGTGCCAGCAGCTTATCCGGCGGGGGGCCTGCCAATGAGCAGTTCTTC.

The CDR3 nucleotides are TGTGCCAGCAGGATGACCGGGACGAAGTTGCCTGAAGCTTTCTTT. Amino acid sequence: CASRMTGTKLPEAFF. The chain joins TRBV2 to TRBJ1-1; D might be TRBD1 (5 bases). CDR1 and CDR2 from the germline V gene are SNHLY and FYNNEI. The CDR3 sequence is 15 residues long. V was clipped by 6 bases and J by 6 bases, with 20 bases between them.

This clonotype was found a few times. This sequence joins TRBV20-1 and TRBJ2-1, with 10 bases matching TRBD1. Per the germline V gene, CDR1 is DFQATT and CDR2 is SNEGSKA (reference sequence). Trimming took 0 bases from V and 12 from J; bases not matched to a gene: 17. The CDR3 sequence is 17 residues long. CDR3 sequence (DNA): TGCAGTGCTAGAGATCTGGTTATGCCGGGACAGGGGCTTGGGCAGTTCTTC. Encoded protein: CSARDLVMPGQGLGQFF.

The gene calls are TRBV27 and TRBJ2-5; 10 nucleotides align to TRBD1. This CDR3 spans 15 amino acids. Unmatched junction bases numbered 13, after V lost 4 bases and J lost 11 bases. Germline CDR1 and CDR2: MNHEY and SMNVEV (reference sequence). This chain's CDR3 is CASSYAGTGVGEQYF. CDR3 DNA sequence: TGTGCCAGCAGTTACGCCGGGACAGGGGTCGGAGAGCAGTACTTC.

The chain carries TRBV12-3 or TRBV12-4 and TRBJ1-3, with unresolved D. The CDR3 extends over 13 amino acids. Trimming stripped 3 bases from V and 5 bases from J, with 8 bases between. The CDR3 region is CASSLRNRNTIYF. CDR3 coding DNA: TGTGCCAGCAGTTTGAGGAACCGAAACACCATATATTTT.

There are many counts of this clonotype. This CDR3 is CASSSNRGTYEQYF. In DNA form, the CDR3 reads TGTGCCAGCAGCTCTAACCGGGGAACCTACGAGCAGTACTTC. This chain connects TRBV7-2 to TRBJ2-7; TRBD2 might be the D (5 bases). The CDR3 extends over 14 amino acids. Germline values: CDR1 SGHTA, CDR2 FQGNSA. With 4 bases removed from V and 2 bases from J, the gap between germline ends came to 12 bases.

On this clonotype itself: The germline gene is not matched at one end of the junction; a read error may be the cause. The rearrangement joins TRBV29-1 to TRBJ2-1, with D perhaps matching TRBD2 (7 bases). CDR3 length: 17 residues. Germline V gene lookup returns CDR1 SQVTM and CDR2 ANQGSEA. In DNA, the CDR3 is TGCTGCGTTGAAGTACAGGGCCTCGGGAGGTTTGGAAATGAGCAGTTCTTC. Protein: CCVEVQGLGRFGNEQFF.

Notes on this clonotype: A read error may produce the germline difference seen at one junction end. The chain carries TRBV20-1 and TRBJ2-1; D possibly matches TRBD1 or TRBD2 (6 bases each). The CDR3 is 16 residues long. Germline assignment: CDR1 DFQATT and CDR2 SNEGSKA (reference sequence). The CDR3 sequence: CSARDQSGASYNEQFF. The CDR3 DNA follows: TGCAGTGCAAGAGATCAATCGGGGGCTTCCTACAATGAGCAGTTCTTC.

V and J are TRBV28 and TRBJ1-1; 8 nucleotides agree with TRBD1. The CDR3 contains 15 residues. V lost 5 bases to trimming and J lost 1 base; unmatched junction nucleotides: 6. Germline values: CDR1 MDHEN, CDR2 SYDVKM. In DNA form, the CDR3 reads TGTGCCAGCAGTACTCCGACAGGGGCGAACACTGAAGCTTTCTTT. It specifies CASSTPTGANTEAFF.

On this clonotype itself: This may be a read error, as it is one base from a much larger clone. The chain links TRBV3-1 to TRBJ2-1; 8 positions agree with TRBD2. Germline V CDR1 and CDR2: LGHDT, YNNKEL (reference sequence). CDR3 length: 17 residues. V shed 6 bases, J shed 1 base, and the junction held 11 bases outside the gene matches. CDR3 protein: CASRDTGTRGSYNEQFF. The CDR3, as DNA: TGTGCCAGCAGAGACACCGGGACTAGGGGATCCTACAATGAGCAGTTCTTC.

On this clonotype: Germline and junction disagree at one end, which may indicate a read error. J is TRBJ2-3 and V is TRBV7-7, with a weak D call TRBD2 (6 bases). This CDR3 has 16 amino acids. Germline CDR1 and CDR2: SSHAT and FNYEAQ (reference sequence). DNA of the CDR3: TGTGCTAGCAGCTTACGGGGGACGGGCGGCCCAGATACGCAGTATTTT. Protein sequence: CASSLRGTGGPDTQYF.

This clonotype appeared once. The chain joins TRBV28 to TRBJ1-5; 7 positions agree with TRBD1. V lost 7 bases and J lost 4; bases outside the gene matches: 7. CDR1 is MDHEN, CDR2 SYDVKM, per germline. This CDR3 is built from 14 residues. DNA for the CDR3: TGTGCCAGCATGTCGTCACAGGGGAATCAGCCCCAGCATTTT. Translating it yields CASMSSQGNQPQHF.

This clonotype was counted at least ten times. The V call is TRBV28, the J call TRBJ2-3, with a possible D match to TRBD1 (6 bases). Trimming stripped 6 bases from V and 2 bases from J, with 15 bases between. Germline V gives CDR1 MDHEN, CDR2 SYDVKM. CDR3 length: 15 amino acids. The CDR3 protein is CASRESRGSTDTQYF. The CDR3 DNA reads TGTGCCAGCAGGGAATCCAGGGGTTCCACAGATACGCAGTATTTT.

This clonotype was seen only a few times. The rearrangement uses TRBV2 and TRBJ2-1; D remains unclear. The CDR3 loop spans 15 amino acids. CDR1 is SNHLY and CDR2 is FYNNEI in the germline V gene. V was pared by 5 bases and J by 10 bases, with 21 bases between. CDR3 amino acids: CASSSDHPVVGEQFF. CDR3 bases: TGTGCCAGCAGTTCGGACCACCCCGTAGTCGGGGAGCAGTTCTTC.

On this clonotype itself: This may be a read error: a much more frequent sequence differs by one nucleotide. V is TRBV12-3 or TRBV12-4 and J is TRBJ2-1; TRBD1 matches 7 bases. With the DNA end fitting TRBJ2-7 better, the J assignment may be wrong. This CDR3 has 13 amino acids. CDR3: CATRGQVQNEQYF. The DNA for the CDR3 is TGTGCCACCAGAGGACAGGTTCAGAATGAGCAGTACTTC.

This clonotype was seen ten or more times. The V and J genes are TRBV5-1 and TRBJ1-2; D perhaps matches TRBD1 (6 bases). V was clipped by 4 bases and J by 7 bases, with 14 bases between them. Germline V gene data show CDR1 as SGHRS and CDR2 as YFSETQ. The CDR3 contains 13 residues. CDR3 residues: CASSAQGLSGYTF. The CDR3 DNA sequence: TGCGCCAGCAGCGCACAGGGACTGTCTGGCTACACCTTC.

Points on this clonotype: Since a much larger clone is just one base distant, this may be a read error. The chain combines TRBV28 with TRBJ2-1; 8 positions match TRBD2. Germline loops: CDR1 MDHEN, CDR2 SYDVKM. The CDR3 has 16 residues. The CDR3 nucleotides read TGTGCCAGCAGCCCATCCGGGGGGGCATCGGGGAATGAGCTGTTCTTC. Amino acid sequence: CASSPSGGASGNELFF.

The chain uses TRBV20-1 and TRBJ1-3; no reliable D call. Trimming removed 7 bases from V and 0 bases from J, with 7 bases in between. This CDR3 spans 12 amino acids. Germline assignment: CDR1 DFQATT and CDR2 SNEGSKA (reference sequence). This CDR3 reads CSVLISGNTIYF. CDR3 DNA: TGCAGTGTACTGATCTCTGGAAACACCATATATTTT.

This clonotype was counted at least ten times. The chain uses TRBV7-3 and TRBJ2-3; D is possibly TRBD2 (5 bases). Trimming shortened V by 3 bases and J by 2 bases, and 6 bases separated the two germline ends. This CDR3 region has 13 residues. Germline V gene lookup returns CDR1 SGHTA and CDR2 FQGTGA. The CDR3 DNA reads TGTGCCAGCAGCTTCGGGGTCACAGATACGCAGTATTTT. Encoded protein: CASSFGVTDTQYF.

The CDR3 DNA reads as TGTGCCACCAGTGATTATGAGGGTGGCACCGGGGAGCTGTTTTTT. This translates into CATSDYEGGTGELFF. J is TRBJ2-2 and V is TRBV24-1; a possible D gene is TRBD2 (5 bases). V lost 2 bases, J lost 4 bases, and 10 bases lay in between. Per the germline V gene, CDR1 is KGHDR and CDR2 is SFDVKD. The CDR3 runs 15 residues.

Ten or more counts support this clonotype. The CDR3 sequence: CATSRESMGRANIQYF. CDR3 in DNA: TGTGCCACCAGCAGAGAAAGTATGGGCAGGGCGAACATTCAGTACTTC. The chain recombines TRBV15 with TRBJ2-4; D might be TRBD1 (5 bases). V gave up 0 bases and J gave up 7 bases, with 16 bases separating them. CDR3 size: 16 residues. Germline CDR1 LNHNV, CDR2 YYDKDF (reference sequence). The whole variable domain, remainder taken from reference TRBV15 and TRBJ2-4, is DAMVIQNPRYQVTQFGKPVTLSCSQTLNHNVMYWYQQKSSQAPKLLFHYYDKDFNNEADTPDNFQSRRPNTSFCFLDIRSPGLGDTAMYLCATSRESMGRANIQYFGAGTRLSVL.

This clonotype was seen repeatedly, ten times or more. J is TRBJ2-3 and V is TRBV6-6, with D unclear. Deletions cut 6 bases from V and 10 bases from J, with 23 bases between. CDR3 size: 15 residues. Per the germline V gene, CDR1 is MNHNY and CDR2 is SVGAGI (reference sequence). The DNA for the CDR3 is TGTGCCAGCAGCGGGTATAGGAATCTCAGAGAAGCGCAGTATTTT. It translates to CASSGYRNLREAQYF.